This T cell receptor (beta chain) was profiled in a study of cytomegalovirus exposure and HLA in healthy donors. Data came from immunoSEQ multiplex PCR; TCRdb stores just in-frame clones and leaves some out. Of 50,000 to 65,000 clones in the sample, over 85% were seen once. Germline trimming cut 5 bases from V and 0 bases from J; bases unmatched to any gene: 8. Germline lookup yields CDR1 LGHNA and CDR2 YSLEER. This CDR3 has 19 amino acids. Study-wide findings and caveats: The authors enumerated over 150 TCR beta chains as linked to cytomegalovirus.

As for this clone: Its matching antigen is unknown.

This clonotype originated in a woman under 30 in good health and CMV-seropositive. The specimen was PBMCs. This sequence joins TRBV4-3 and TRBJ2-1; 15 bases agree with TRBD2. CDR3 bases: TGCGCCAGCAGCTCCGGGACTAGCGGGGGGTATAGCTCCTACAATGAGCAGTTCTTC. Protein sequence: CASSSGTSGGYSSYNEQFF.